These T cell receptor beta chains were read from a single sample in a study of human T cells and chemical hapten exposure. TCRdb re-called the RACE reads with MiXCR, one entry per CDR3 protein. The table lists some 350,000 distinct CDR3 sequences, about 6% of them singletons. Sequenced here: whole blood, sampled in connection with sensitization to the hapten diphenylcyclopropenone (DPC). The receptors derive from a woman aged 18-29 years with alopecia areata. Some clones in this sample may be carry-over from other donors' samples. CDR3s leave out the opening cysteine and the closing phenylalanine or tryptophan.

v_gene: TRBV4-2
j_gene: TRBJ1-1
CDR3aa: ASSPVDRENTEAF

v_gene: TRBV5-6
j_gene: TRBJ2-3
CDR3aa: ASSYSGTRQDTQY

v_gene: TRBV12-3/TRBV12-4
j_gene: TRBJ1-2
CDR3aa: ASSLAQTSNYGYT

v_gene: TRBV6-6
j_gene: TRBJ1-4
CDR3aa: ASSYRKNEKLF

v_gene: TRBV12-3/TRBV12-4
j_gene: TRBJ1-1
CDR3aa: ASTDDRVNTEAF

v_gene: TRBV10-3
j_gene: TRBJ1-3
CDR3aa: AISGQQGNTIY

v_gene: TRBV10-3
j_gene: TRBJ2-6
CDR3aa: AISLTGVASAREANVLT

v_gene: TRBV3-1
j_gene: TRBJ1-5
CDR3aa: ASSQDEMSQDQPQH

v_gene: TRBV6-4
j_gene: TRBJ2-3
CDR3aa: ASSDSSGGGTDTQY

v_gene: TRBV7-2
j_gene: TRBJ2-3
CDR3aa: ASSSFIGTQY

v_gene: TRBV6-5
j_gene: TRBJ2-5
CDR3aa: ASSYPSPGGGETQY

v_gene: TRBV25-1
j_gene: TRBJ2-7
CDR3aa: ASGTSETREQY

v_gene: TRBV7-8
j_gene: TRBJ2-3
CDR3aa: ASKGLLPSDTQY

v_gene: TRBV29-1
j_gene: TRBJ1-2
CDR3aa: SVGPRDYGYT

v_gene: TRBV12-3/TRBV12-4
j_gene: TRBJ2-1
CDR3aa: ASSLQASSYNEQF

v_gene: TRBV11-2
j_gene: TRBJ1-1
CDR3aa: ASSTTGQPFEAF

v_gene: TRBV10-3
j_gene: TRBJ2-7
CDR3aa: AISESLTGHSSYEQY

v_gene: TRBV6-2/TRBV6-3
j_gene: TRBJ2-1
CDR3aa: ASSRGGASNEQF

v_gene: TRBV4-2
j_gene: TRBJ1-6
CDR3aa: ASSQAGTVNSPLH

v_gene: TRBV2
j_gene: TRBJ1-3
CDR3aa: ASSRAGRRNTIY

v_gene: TRBV5-1
j_gene: TRBJ2-1
CDR3aa: ASSLGIDNEQF

v_gene: TRBV7-2
j_gene: TRBJ2-3
CDR3aa: ASSSTSTSGASTDTQY

v_gene: TRBV7-2
j_gene: TRBJ1-2
CDR3aa: ASSLSPGQAAIYGYT

v_gene: TRBV12-3/TRBV12-4
j_gene: TRBJ2-2
CDR3aa: ASRTGGGPGGELF

v_gene: TRBV29-1
j_gene: TRBJ2-2
CDR3aa: SVSDTGSHSGELF

v_gene: TRBV2
j_gene: TRBJ2-5
CDR3aa: ASTSPAQETQY

v_gene: TRBV12-3/TRBV12-4
j_gene: TRBJ2-1
CDR3aa: ASSLVGQGASYNEQF

v_gene: TRBV7-2
j_gene: TRBJ2-1
CDR3aa: ASSFGDATHNEQF

v_gene: TRBV20-1
j_gene: TRBJ1-2
CDR3aa: SAIDRDSHWGDGYT

v_gene: TRBV7-3
j_gene: TRBJ1-1
CDR3aa: ASSSRTGGFSNTEAF

v_gene: TRBV29-1
j_gene: TRBJ1-1
CDR3aa: SVEDRRDTEAF

v_gene: TRBV4-2
j_gene: TRBJ1-4
CDR3aa: ASSLDSAGGEKLF